The T cell receptor (beta chain) under discussion was sequenced for a study of blood T cells in healthy people across ages. Using a J-beta primer mix together with a sample-barcoded 5' primer, a second PCR was run for roughly 7 to 11 cycles. Via MiXCR, TCRdb re-called the 5' RACE reads, giving one row per CDR3 protein. Among about 780,000 distinct CDR3 sequences, around half were seen once, and the ten largest hold around a sixth. CDR3 length equals 14 residues. The germline gives CDR1 MNHNS, CDR2 SASEGT. After removal of 7 bases from V and 11 bases from J, the junction contained 16 bases not matched to a gene.

Sequencing was done on a sample of blood. This chain connects TRBV6-1 to TRBJ2-5; 7 bases line up with TRBD2. The receptor was derived from a man older than 75 in good health. CDR3 residues: CASKGGSIDNEQYF. The CDR3 DNA reads TGTGCCAGCAAGGGCGGGAGTATCGACAATGAGCAGTACTTC.